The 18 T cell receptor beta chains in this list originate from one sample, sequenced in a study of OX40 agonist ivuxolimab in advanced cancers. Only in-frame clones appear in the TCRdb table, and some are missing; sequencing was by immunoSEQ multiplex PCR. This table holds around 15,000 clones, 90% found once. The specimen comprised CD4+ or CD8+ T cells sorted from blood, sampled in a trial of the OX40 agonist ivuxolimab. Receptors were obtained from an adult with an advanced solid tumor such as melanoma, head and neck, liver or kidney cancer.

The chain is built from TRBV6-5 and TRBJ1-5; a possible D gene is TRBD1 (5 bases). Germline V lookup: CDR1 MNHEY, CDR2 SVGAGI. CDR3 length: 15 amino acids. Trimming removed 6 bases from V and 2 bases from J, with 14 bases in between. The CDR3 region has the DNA TGTGCCAGCAGCCAAGGGGAGTGGGGCAATCAGCCCCAGCATTTT. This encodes CASSQGEWGNQPQHF.

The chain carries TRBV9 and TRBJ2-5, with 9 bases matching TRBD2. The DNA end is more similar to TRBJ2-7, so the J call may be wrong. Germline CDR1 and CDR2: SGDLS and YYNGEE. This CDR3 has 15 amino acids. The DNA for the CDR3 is TGTGCCAGCAGCAGGATGGGGAGCGGGAGGAACGAGCAGTACTTC. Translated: CASSRMGSGRNEQYF.

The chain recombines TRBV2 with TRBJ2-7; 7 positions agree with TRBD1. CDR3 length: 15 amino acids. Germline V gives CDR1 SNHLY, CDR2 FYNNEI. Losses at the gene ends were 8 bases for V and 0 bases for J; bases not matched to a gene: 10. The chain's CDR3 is CASPRTGRASYEQYF. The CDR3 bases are TGTGCCAGCCCCAGGACAGGCCGGGCCTCCTACGAGCAGTACTTC.

The CDR3 is CASSDDRDRVKAFF. As DNA, the CDR3 is TGTGCCAGCAGTGACGACCGGGACAGGGTAAAAGCTTTCTTT. This chain joins TRBV6-1 and TRBJ1-1; TRBD1 aligns across 9 bases. This CDR3 is built from 14 residues. V dropped 3 bases and J dropped 9; count of bases not matched to a gene: 8. CDR1 is MNHNS, CDR2 SASEGT, per germline.

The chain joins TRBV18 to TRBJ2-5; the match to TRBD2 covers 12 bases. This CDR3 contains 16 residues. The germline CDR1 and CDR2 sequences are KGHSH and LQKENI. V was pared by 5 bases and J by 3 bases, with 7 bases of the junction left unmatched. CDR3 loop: CASSWLAGGREETQYF. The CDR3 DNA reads TGTGCCAGCTCATGGCTAGCGGGAGGGAGAGAAGAGACCCAGTACTTC.

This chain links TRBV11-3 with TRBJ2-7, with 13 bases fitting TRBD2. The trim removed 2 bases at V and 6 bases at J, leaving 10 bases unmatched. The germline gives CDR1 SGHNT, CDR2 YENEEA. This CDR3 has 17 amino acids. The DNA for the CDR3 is TGTGCCAGCAGCTTATTCAGGGCTGGGACTAGCGGGATCGAGCAGTACTTC. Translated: CASSLFRAGTSGIEQYF.

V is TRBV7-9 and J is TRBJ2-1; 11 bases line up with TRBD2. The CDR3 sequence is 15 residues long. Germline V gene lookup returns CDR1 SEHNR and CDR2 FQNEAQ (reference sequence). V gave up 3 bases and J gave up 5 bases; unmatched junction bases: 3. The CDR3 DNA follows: TGTGCCAGCAGCTTTAGGACTAGCGGGCACAATGAGCAGTTCTTC. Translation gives CASSFRTSGHNEQFF.

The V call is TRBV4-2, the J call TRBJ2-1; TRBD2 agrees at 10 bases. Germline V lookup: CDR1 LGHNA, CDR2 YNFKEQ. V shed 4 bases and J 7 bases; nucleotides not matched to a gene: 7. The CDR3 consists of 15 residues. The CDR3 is CASSLGTSVINEQFF. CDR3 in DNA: TGTGCCAGCAGCCTAGGGACTAGCGTGATAAATGAGCAGTTCTTC.

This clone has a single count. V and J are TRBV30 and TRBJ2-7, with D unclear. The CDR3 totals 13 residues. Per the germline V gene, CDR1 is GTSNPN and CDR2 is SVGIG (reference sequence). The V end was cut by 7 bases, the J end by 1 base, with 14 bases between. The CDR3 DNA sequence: TGTGCCTCCAAATTCACCTGGTCCTACGAGCAGTACTTC. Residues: CASKFTWSYEQYF. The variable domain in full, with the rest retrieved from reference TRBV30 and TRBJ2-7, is SQTIHQWPATLVQPVGSPLSLECTVEGTSNPNLYWYRQAAGRGLQLLFYSVGIGQISSEVPQNLSASRPQDRQFILSSKKLLLSDSGFYLCASKFTWSYEQYFGPGTRLTVT.

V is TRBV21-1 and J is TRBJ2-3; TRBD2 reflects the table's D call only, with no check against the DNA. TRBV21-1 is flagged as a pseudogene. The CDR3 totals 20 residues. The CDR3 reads CASSRPHGASGIFSTDTQYF. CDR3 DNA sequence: TGTGCCAGCAGCCGGCCTCACGGGGCCAGCGGGATCTTTAGCACAGATACGCAGTATTTT.

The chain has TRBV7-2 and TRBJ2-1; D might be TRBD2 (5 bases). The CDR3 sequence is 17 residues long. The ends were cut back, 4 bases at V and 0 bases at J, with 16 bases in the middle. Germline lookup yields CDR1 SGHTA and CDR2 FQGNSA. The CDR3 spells CASSWVPSPSSYNEQFF. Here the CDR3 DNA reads TGTGCCAGCAGCTGGGTCCCTAGCCCGAGCTCCTACAATGAGCAGTTCTTC.

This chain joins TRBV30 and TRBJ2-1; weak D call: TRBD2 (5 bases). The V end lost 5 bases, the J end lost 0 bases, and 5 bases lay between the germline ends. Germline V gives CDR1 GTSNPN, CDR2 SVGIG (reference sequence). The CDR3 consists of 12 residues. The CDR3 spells CAWAGSYNEQFF. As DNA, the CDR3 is TGTGCCTGGGCGGGCTCCTACAATGAGCAGTTCTTC.

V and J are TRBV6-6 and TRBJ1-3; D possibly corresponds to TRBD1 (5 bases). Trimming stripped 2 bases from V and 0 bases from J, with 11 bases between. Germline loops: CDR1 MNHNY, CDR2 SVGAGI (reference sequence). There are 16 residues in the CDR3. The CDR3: CASSYLQAYSGNTIYF. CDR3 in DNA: TGTGCCAGCAGTTACCTACAGGCCTACTCTGGAAACACCATATATTTT.

The CDR3 coding sequence is TGCGCCAGCAGTGACGGGGATCAGCCCCAGCATTTT. This gives the protein CASSDGDQPQHF. V and J are TRBV10-1 and TRBJ1-5; D unclear. Trimming removed 3 bases from V and 5 bases from J, with 5 bases in between. The CDR3 is 12 amino acids. Germline V gene sequence: CDR1 WNHNN, CDR2 SYGVQD (reference sequence).

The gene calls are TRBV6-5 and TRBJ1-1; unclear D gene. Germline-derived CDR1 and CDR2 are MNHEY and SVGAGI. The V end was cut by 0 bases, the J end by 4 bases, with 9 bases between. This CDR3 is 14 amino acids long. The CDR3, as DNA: TGTGCCAGCAGTTACTCGACCCACCCCACTGAAGCTTTCTTT. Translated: CASSYSTHPTEAFF.

The CDR3 DNA is TGTGCCAGCAGTCAGGTGGCTAGCGGACCATACGAGCAGTACTTC. Translated: CASSQVASGPYEQYF. The chain combines TRBV6-1 with TRBJ2-7, with 7 nucleotides matching TRBD2. The V and J ends lost 5 bases and 4 bases, in that order; junction bases with no gene match: 11. The germline gives CDR1 MNHNS, CDR2 SASEGT. The CDR3 loop spans 15 amino acids.

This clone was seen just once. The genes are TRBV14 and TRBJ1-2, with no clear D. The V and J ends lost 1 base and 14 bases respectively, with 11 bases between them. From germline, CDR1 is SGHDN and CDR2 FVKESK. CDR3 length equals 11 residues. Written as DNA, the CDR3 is TGTGCCAGCAGCCAAGCGGGGTTTTGGACCTTC. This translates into CASSQAGFWTF.

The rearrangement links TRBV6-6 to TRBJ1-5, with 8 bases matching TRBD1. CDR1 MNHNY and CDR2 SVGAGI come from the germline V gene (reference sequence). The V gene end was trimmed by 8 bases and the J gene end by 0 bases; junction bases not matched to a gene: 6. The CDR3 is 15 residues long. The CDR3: CASEQGVTSNQPQHF. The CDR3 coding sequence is TGTGCCAGCGAACAGGGGGTTACTAGCAATCAGCCCCAGCATTTT.